The rows below give T cell receptor beta chains drawn from one sample of a study of regulatory T cells in long-lasting Graves disease. In TCRdb, the multiplex PCR reads were re-called with MiXCR into one record per CDR3 protein. The table has approximately 540,000 distinct CDR3 sequences, around 12% seen once. The same data also went into a second study, on T cells in Graves' hyperthyroidism and ophthalmopathy.

Sequencing was performed on peripheral blood mononuclear cells (PBMCs), taken at new diagnosis, from a patient treated with antithyroid drugs. These TCRs come from a woman in her twenties or thirties with Graves disease. CDR3s include the opening cysteine and the closing phenylalanine or tryptophan. The D gene is left open where the match is weak. Some rows have no size entry. The others give once, few or many, or a class for an expanded clone.

abundance	d_gene	v_gene	j_gene	CDR3aa	CDR3nt
many	-	TRBV19	TRBJ2-2	CASSIDSPFSGELFF	TGTGCCAGTAGTATAGATAGCCCATTTTCCGGGGAGCTGTTTTTT
many	-	TRBV28	TRBJ2-7	CASSRTQSYEQYF	TGTGCCAGCAGCCGCACACAGAGCTACGAGCAGTACTTC
many	-	TRBV19	TRBJ2-1	CASSIDGDLPSEQFF	TGTGCCAGTAGTATAGATGGGGACCTACCGAGTGAGCAGTTCTTC
many	-	TRBV7-9	TRBJ2-7	CASSLVPSTSYEQYF	TGTGCCAGCAGCTTAGTCCCAAGTACTAGCTACGAGCAGTACTTC
-	-	TRBV25-1	TRBJ2-7	CASSEYVGPTYEQYF	TGTGCCAGCAGTGAATACGTAGGCCCGACATACGAGCAGTACTTC
many	-	TRBV3-1	TRBJ1-1	CASSQLSRGTEAFF	TGTGCCAGCAGCCAATTGTCTAGAGGGACTGAAGCTTTCTTT
few	-	TRBV7-9	TRBJ2-1	CASVRKDSYNEQFF	TGTGCCAGCGTCAGAAAGGATTCCTACAATGAGCAGTTCTTC
-	-	TRBV10-3	TRBJ1-4	CAISPLGGDGEKLFF	TGTGCCATCAGTCCCTTAGGAGGGGATGGTGAAAAACTGTTTTTT
few	-	TRBV10-3	TRBJ2-2	CAISDGVTGELFF	TGTGCCATCAGTGATGGGGTCACCGGGGAGCTGTTTTTT
many	-	TRBV11-3	TRBJ2-5	CASSTGRGIGETQYF	TGTGCCAGCAGCACGGGACGTGGGATCGGAGAGACCCAGTACTTC
many	-	TRBV28	TRBJ1-4	CASSFGGTVGLYEKLFF	TGTGCCAGCAGTTTCGGGGGGACGGTGGGATTGTATGAAAAACTGTTTTTT
many	-	TRBV7-9	TRBJ2-7	CASSLSDFEQYF	TGTGCCAGCAGCTTATCTGACTTTGAGCAGTACTTC
many	TRBD2	TRBV12-3/TRBV12-4	TRBJ2-5	CASSLLAGDETQYF	TGTGCCAGCAGTTTACTAGCGGGAGATGAGACCCAGTACTTC
many	TRBD2	TRBV25-1	TRBJ2-5	CASSERVGLAGVKETQYF	TGTGCCAGCAGTGAAAGGGTCGGACTAGCGGGAGTCAAAGAGACCCAGTACTTC
-	TRBD1	TRBV9	TRBJ1-2	CASSGGQGGYESYGYTF	TGTGCCAGCAGCGGTGGACAGGGAGGATACGAGAGCTATGGCTACACCTTC
few	-	TRBV7-9	TRBJ2-1	CASSGKDYNEQFF	TGTGCCAGCAGCGGCAAGGACTACAATGAGCAGTTCTTC
many	-	TRBV18	TRBJ2-5	CASSPEGETQYF	TGTGCCAGCTCACCAGAGGGGGAGACCCAGTACTTC
few	TRBD1	TRBV13	TRBJ2-5	CASSVKGGPKETQYF	TGTGCCAGCAGCGTGAAAGGGGGCCCTAAAGAGACCCAGTACTTC
-	-	TRBV12-3/TRBV12-4	TRBJ1-1	CASSRQDLTEAFF	TGTGCCAGCAGTCGTCAGGACCTCACTGAAGCTTTCTTT
many	TRBD1	TRBV12-3/TRBV12-4	TRBJ1-2	CASSSRPGGAWGYTF	TGTGCCAGCAGTAGCCGCCCAGGGGGCGCTTGGGGCTACACCTTC
many	-	TRBV28	TRBJ1-6	CASSLGGRGSYNSPLHF	TGTGCCAGCAGTTTAGGGGGCAGGGGCTCCTATAATTCACCCCTCCACTTT
-	-	TRBV28	TRBJ2-7	CASSFSSTGHRSYEQYF	TGTGCCAGCAGTTTCTCTAGTACGGGACACCGCTCCTACGAGCAGTACTTC
-	-	TRBV15	TRBJ1-6	CATSSSGRTLHF	TGTGCCACCAGCAGCTCCGGGAGGACCCTCCACTTT
many	TRBD1	TRBV12-3/TRBV12-4	TRBJ2-7	CASSTQRQGYEQYF	TGTGCCAGCAGCACACAGCGACAGGGTTACGAGCAGTACTTC
many	TRBD1	TRBV6-5	TRBJ2-7	CASSSGTGRYEQYF	TGTGCCAGCAGTTCCGGGACAGGGCGCTACGAGCAGTACTTC
many	-	TRBV5-1	TRBJ2-7	CASSLVVGEYEQYF	TGCGCCAGCAGCTTGGTGGTCGGGGAGTACGAGCAGTACTTC
few	TRBD1	TRBV6-2/TRBV6-3	TRBJ2-4	CASSYSLQGAAKNIQYF	TGTGCCAGCAGTTACTCATTGCAGGGGGCAGCCAAAAACATTCAGTACTTC
few	-	TRBV5-1	TRBJ2-5	CASSLVGGGQGTQYF	TGCGCCAGCAGCTTGGTGGGCGGAGGCCAGGGGACCCAGTACTTC
-	-	TRBV19	TRBJ1-2	CASSIDLEDSFYGYTF	TGTGCCAGTAGTATAGATCTCGAGGACAGCTTCTATGGCTACACCTTC
many	TRBD1	TRBV9	TRBJ1-1	CASSPRTGGNGDTEAFF	TGTGCCAGCAGCCCTCGGACAGGGGGCAATGGAGACACTGAAGCTTTCTTT
many	TRBD2	TRBV12-3/TRBV12-4	TRBJ2-1	CASSFSGGRAYNEQFF	TGTGCCAGCAGTTTTTCCGGCGGGAGGGCCTACAATGAGCAGTTCTTC
many	TRBD2	TRBV11-2	TRBJ2-1	CASRGVAGGYNEQFF	TGTGCCAGCAGGGGCGTGGCGGGAGGGTACAATGAGCAGTTCTTC
-	-	TRBV25-1	TRBJ2-1	CASSKGGAPTYNEQFF	TGTGCCAGCAGTAAGGGGGGCGCACCCACTTACAATGAGCAGTTCTTC
-	-	TRBV11-2	TRBJ1-2	CASSLAGISGYTF	TGTGCCAGCAGCTTAGCGGGGATTTCTGGCTACACCTTC
many	-	TRBV9	TRBJ1-5	CASSVGGGNQPQHF	TGTGCCAGCAGCGTAGGTGGGGGCAATCAGCCCCAGCATTTT
few	TRBD2	TRBV29-1	TRBJ2-1	CSVEAGGYRYEQFF	TGCAGCGTCGAAGCGGGAGGCTATCGTTATGAGCAGTTCTTC
many	-	TRBV30	TRBJ1-2	CAWSLGGTIGYTF	TGTGCCTGGAGTCTTGGAGGGACCATTGGCTACACCTTC
-	TRBD2	TRBV15	TRBJ2-1	CATSRGGWTSGNNEQFF	TGTGCCACCAGCAGAGGGGGTTGGACTAGCGGGAACAATGAGCAGTTCTTC
many	-	TRBV27	TRBJ1-5	CASSFGGTNQPQHF	TGTGCCAGCAGTTTCGGCGGGACGAATCAGCCCCAGCATTTT
-	TRBD2	TRBV10-3	TRBJ2-1	CATGLAGGHEQFF	TGTGCCACCGGACTAGCGGGAGGACATGAGCAGTTCTTC
-	-	TRBV28	TRBJ1-1	CASSFRGSGSGEAFF	TGTGCCAGCAGTTTTCGCGGGAGTGGCTCTGGTGAAGCTTTCTTT
many	-	TRBV9	TRBJ2-1	CASSTRLDSNEQFF	TGTGCCAGCAGCACACGACTAGATTCCAATGAGCAGTTCTTC